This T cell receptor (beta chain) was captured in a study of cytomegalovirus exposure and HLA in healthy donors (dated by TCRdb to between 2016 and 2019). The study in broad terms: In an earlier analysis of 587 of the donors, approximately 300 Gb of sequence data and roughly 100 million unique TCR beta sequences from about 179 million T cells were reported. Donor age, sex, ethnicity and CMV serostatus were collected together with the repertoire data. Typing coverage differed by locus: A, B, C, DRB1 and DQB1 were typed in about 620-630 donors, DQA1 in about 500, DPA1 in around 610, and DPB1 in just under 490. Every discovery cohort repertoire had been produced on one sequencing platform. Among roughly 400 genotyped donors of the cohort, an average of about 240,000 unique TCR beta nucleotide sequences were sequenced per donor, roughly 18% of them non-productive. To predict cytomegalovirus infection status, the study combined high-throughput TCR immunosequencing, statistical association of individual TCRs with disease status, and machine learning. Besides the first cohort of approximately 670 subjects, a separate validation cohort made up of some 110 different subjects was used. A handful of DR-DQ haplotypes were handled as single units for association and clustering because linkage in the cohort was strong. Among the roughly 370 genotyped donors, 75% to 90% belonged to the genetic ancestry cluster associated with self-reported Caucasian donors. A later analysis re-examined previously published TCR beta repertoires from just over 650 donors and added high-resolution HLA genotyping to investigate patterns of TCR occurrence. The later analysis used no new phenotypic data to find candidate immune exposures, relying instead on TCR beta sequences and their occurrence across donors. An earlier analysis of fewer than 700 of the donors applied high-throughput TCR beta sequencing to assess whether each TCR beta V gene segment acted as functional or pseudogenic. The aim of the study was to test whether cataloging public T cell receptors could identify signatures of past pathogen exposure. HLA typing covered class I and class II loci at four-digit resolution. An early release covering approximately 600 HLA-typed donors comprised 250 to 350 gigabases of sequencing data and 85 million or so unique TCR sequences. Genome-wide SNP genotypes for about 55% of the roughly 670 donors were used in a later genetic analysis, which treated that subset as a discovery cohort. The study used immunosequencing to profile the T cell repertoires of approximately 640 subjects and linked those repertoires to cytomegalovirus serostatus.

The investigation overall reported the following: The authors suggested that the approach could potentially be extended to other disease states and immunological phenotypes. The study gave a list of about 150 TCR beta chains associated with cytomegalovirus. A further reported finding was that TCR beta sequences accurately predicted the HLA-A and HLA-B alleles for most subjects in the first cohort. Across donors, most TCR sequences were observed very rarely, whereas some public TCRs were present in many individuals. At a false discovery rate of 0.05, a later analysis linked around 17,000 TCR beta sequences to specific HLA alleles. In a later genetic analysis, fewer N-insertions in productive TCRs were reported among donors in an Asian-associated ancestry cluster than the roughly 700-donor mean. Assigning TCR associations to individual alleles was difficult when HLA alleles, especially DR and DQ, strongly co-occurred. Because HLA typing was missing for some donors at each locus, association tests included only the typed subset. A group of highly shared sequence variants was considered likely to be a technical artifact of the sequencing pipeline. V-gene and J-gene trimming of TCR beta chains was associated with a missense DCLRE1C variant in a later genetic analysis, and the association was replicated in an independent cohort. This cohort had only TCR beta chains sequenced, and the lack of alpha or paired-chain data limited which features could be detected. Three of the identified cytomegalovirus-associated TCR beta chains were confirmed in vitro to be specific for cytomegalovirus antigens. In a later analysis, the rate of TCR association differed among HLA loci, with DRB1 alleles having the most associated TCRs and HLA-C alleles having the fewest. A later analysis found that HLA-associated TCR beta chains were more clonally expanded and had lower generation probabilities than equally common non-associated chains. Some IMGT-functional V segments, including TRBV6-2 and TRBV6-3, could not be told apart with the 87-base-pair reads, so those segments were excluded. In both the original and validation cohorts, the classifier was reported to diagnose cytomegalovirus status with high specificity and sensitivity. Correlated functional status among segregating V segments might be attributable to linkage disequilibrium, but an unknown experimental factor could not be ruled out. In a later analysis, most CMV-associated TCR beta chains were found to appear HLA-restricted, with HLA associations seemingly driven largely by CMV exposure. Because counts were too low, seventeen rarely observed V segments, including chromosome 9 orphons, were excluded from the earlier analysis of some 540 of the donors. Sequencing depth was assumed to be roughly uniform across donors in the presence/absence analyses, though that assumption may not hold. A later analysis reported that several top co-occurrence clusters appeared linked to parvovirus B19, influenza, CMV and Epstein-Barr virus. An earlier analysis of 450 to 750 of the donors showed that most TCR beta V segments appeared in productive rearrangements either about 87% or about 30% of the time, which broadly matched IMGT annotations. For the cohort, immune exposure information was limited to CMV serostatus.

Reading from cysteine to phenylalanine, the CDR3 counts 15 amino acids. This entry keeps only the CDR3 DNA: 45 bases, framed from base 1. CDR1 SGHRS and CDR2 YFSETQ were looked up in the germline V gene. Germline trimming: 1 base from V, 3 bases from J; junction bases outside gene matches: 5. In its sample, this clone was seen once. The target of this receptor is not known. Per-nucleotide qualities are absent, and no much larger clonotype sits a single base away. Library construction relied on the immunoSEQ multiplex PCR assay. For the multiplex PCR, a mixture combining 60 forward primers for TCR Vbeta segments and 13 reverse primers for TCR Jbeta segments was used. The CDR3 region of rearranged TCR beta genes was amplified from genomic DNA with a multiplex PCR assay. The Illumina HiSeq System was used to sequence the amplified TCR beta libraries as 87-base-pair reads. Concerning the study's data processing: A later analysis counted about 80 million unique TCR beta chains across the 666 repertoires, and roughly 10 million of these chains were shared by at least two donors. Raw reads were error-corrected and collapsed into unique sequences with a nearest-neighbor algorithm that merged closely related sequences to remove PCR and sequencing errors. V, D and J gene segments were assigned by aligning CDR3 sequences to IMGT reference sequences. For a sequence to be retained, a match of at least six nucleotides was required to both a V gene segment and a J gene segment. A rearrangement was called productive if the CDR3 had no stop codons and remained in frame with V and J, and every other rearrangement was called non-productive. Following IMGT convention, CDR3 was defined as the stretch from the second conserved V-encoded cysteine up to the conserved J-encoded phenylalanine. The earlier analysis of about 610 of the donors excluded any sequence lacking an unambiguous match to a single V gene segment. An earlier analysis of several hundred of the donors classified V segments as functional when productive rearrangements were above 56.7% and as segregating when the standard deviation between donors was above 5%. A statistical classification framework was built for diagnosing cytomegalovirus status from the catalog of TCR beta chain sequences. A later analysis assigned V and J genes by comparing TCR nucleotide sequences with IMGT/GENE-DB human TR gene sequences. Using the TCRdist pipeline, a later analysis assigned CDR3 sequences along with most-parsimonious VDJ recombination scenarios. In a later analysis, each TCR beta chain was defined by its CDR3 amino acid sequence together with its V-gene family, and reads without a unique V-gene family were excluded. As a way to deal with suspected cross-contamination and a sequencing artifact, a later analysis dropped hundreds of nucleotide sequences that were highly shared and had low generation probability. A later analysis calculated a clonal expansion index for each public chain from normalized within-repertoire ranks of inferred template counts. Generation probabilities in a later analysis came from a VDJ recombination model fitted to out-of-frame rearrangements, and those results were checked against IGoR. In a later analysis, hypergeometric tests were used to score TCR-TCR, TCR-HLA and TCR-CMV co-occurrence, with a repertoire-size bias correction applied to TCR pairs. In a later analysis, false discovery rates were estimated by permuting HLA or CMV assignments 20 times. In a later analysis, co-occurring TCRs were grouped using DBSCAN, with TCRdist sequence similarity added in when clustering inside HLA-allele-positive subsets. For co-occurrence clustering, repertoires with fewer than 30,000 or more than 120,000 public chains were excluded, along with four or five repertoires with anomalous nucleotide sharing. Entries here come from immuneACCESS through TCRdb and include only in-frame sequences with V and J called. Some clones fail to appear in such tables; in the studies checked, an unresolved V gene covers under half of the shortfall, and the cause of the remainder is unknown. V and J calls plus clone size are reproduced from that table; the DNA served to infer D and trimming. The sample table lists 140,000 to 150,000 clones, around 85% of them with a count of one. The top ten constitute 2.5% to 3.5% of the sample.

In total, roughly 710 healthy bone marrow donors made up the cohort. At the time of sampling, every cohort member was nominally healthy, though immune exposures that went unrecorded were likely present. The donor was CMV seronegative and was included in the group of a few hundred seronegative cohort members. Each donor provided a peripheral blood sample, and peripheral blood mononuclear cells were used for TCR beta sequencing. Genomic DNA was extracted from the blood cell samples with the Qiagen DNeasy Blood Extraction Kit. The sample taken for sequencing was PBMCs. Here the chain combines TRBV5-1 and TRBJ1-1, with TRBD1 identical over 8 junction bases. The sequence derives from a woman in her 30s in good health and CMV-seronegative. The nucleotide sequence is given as TGCGCCAGCAGCTTGTCGGCAGGGGGCGACACTGAAGCTTTCTTT. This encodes CASSLSAGGDTEAFF.